This is a list of T cell receptor beta chains from one sample in a study of blood T cell repertoires in COVID-19. Clones were sequenced by immunoSEQ multiplex PCR, and TCRdb holds only the in-frame ones, with some missing. Among under 250,000 clones, around nine tenths were seen once, and the ten largest hold about 1.7%. The source material was peripheral blood. Source of these receptors: a woman aged 60-75 years who had recovered from COVID-19. The CDR3 runs from the conserved cysteine through the conserved F or W. Each record gives: D gene, clone size, V gene, J gene, CDR3 DNA, CDR3 protein. The D gene is left open where the match is weak. Clone size is given for some rows only: seen once, a few or many times, or a class if the clone is expanded.

>TRBD1|-|TRBV6-2/TRBV6-3|TRBJ2-1
TGTGCCAGCAGCACTGACAGGGCCTTCTCCTACAATGAGCAGTTCTTC
CASSTDRAFSYNEQFF
>TRBD1|-|TRBV3-1/TRBV3-2|TRBJ2-5
TGTGCCAGCAGCCCCTCGGCCCCGGACAGGGAAGAGACCCAGTACTTC
CASSPSAPDREETQYF
>TRBD2|-|TRBV3-1/TRBV3-2|TRBJ2-3
TGTGCCAGCAGCCAAGGGGCCTGGGAGGGTACGCAGTATTTT
CASSQGAWEGTQYF
>TRBD1|-|TRBV4-2|TRBJ2-7
TGTGCCAGCAGCCAAGTAGGGGGACAGGGGGGCTACGAGCAGTACTTC
CASSQVGGQGGYEQYF
>-|-|TRBV7-3|TRBJ2-5
TGTGCCAGCAGCCCAACAGGGCTCCAAGAGACCCAGTACTTC
CASSPTGLQETQYF
>TRBD2|-|TRBV5-4|TRBJ2-7
TGTGCCAGCAGCTTGACGATAGCGGGGGCAGAGGAGCAGTACTTC
CASSLTIAGAEEQYF
>TRBD2|-|TRBV7-2|TRBJ2-3
TGTGCCAGCAGCTTAGCATCACCCAGCGGGGGCTCCTCGGATACGCAGTATTTT
CASSLASPSGGSSDTQYF
>-|-|TRBV6-6|TRBJ1-5
TGTGCCAGCAGTTACACAGGTCAGACTGGTCAGCCCCAGCATTTT
CASSYTGQTGQPQHF
>-|-|TRBV11-3|TRBJ2-5
TGTGCCAGCAGCTTAAGCTTCCAAGAGACCCAGTACTTC
CASSLSFQETQYF
>-|-|TRBV18|TRBJ1-5
TGTGCCAGCTCACAGGGGGTCAATCAGCCCCAGCATTTT
CASSQGVNQPQHF
>-|-|TRBV7-8|TRBJ2-7
TGTGCCAGCAGCACCCCTGAGGGACTCCTCTCCTACGAGCAGTACTTC
CASSTPEGLLSYEQYF
>TRBD1|-|TRBV28|TRBJ1-4
TGTGCCAGCAGTTTTATGGACAGGGGGCCTAATGAAAAACTGTTTTTT
CASSFMDRGPNEKLFF
>TRBD1|-|TRBV19|TRBJ2-7
TGTGCCAGTAGTCGAGGACAGGGGACTTACGAGCAGTACTTC
CASSRGQGTYEQYF
>TRBD1|-|TRBV6-2/TRBV6-3|TRBJ2-1
TGTGCCAGCAGTTGGGACAGGTCTTCGGCGGGGTATGAGCAGTTCTTC
CASSWDRSSAGYEQFF
>TRBD1|-|TRBV28|TRBJ2-7
TGTGCCAGCAGTTTGCTAACAGGGGACCGCTACGAGCAGTACTTC
CASSLLTGDRYEQYF
>-|-|TRBV5-1|TRBJ2-2
TGCGCCAGCAGCTTGGGGACTGACACCGGGGAGCTGTTTTTT
CASSLGTDTGELFF
>-|-|TRBV14|TRBJ2-2
TGTGCCAGCAGCCCCGCAGGGTTGGTCGGCGCCGGGGAGCTGTTTTTT
CASSPAGLVGAGELFF
>TRBD1|-|TRBV5-5|TRBJ1-6
TGTGCCAGCACCTATGTGGCAGGGGGCGTAAATTCACCCCTCCACTTT
CASTYVAGGVNSPLHF
>-|-|TRBV28|TRBJ2-7
TGTGCCAGCAGGCAAAGGGGGGGGTCCTACGAGCAGTACTTC
CASRQRGGSYEQYF
>TRBD1|-|TRBV27|TRBJ2-5
TGTGCCAGCAGTTGGGACAGCCGAGCGGAGACCCAGTACTTC
CASSWDSRAETQYF
>-|-|TRBV7-5|TRBJ1-2
TGTGCCAGAAGCTTATTAAAGGGGGCGCAGGGCTACACCTTC
CARSLLKGAQGYTF
>TRBD1|-|TRBV2|TRBJ2-2
TGTGCCAGCAGGGGGAGACAGGGAGCCACCGGGGAGCTGTTTTTT
CASRGRQGATGELFF
>TRBD2|once|TRBV6-6|TRBJ2-3
TGTGCCATCGGGACTAGCGGTGTATCTAGCACAGATACGCAGTATTTT
CAIGTSGVSSTDTQYF
>-|few|TRBV7-9|TRBJ2-3
TGTGCCAGCAGCTTAGATCAGGATACGCAGTATTTT
CASSLDQDTQYF
>-|-|TRBV9|TRBJ1-2
TGTGCCAGCAGCGTAGAAGTCGGGTCGGGCTATGGCTACACCTTC
CASSVEVGSGYGYTF
>-|-|TRBV28|TRBJ1-4
TGTGCCAGCAGACCAGGGGCAGAGGATGAAAAACTGTTTTTT
CASRPGAEDEKLFF
>-|-|TRBV4-1|TRBJ2-1
TGCGCCAGCAGCCAAGCCAGGGGTCGGGGAAATGAGCAGTTCTTC
CASSQARGRGNEQFF
>-|-|TRBV5-8|TRBJ1-2
TGTGCCAGCAGCCCGCGGGGGGGGCTTAGCTATGGCTATGGCTACACCTTC
CASSPRGGLSYGYGYTF
>TRBD2|-|TRBV29-1|TRBJ2-5
TGCAGCGTAGCGGGGGGGTACCAAGAGACCCAGTACTTC
CSVAGGYQETQYF
>TRBD2|-|TRBV6-5|TRBJ2-1
TGTGCCAGCAGTTCCCCCACGCGGGGGTACAATGAGCAGTTCTTC
CASSSPTRGYNEQFF
>TRBD1|-|TRBV28|TRBJ1-4
TGTGCCAGCAGTTCACCCGTACAGGGGGGTCAAGAAAAACTGTTTTTT
CASSSPVQGGQEKLFF
>TRBD1|-|TRBV6-1|TRBJ2-3
TGTGCCAGCAGTGTAGAGATGGAACCAGGGGGTGGTGGGCAGTATTTT
CASSVEMEPGGGGQYF
>TRBD1|-|TRBV11-1|TRBJ1-5
TGTGCCAGCAGCCCCGGGACAGGCAATCAGCCCCAGCATTTT
CASSPGTGNQPQHF
>TRBD1|-|TRBV9|TRBJ1-1
TGTGCCAGCAGCGAGACAGGGGCTAACACTGAAGCTTTCTTT
CASSETGANTEAFF
>-|once|TRBV28|TRBJ2-7
TGTGCCAGCAGTCGCCCGACTAGTTTCGGCTCCTACGAGCAGTACTTC
CASSRPTSFGSYEQYF
>-|-|TRBV15|TRBJ1-3
TGTGCCACCAGCGGGGGGGCTTGGGTGAACTCTGGAAACACCATATATTTT
CATSGGAWVNSGNTIYF
>TRBD1|-|TRBV4-3|TRBJ1-4
TGCGCCAGCAGCCAAGCCAAGACAGGGGTGGCAACTAATGAAAAACTGTTTTTT
CASSQAKTGVATNEKLFF
>TRBD1|-|TRBV9|TRBJ2-3
TGTGCCAGCAGCGTAGAGGGCGGGACAGGGGGCACAGATACGCAGTATTTT
CASSVEGGTGGTDTQYF
>TRBD1|-|TRBV18|TRBJ1-6
TGTGCCAGCTCACCACCGGGACAGGGGAGTTCACCCCTCCACTTT
CASSPPGQGSSPLHF
>-|-|TRBV5-1|TRBJ1-1
TGCGCCAGCAGCTTGACCGGGAGTCTCACTGAAGCTTTCTTT
CASSLTGSLTEAFF
>-|-|TRBV7-3|TRBJ2-7
TGTGCCAGCAGCTTAACTCCAGGGGATCAGTACGAGCAGTACTTC
CASSLTPGDQYEQYF
>TRBD1|-|TRBV6-4|TRBJ2-6
TGTGCCAGCGATAGACAGGGTGATGGGGCCAACGTCCTGACTTTC
CASDRQGDGANVLTF
>-|-|TRBV19|TRBJ2-1
TGTGCCAGTAGTATAACAGGGGGGGGTTACAATGAGCAGTTCTTC
CASSITGGGYNEQFF
>-|-|TRBV7-2|TRBJ1-2
TGTGCCAGCAGCTTAGCGACAGGAAATGGCTACACCTTC
CASSLATGNGYTF
>-|once|TRBV9|TRBJ2-2
TGTGCCAGCTCAGGGGTTCGCCCTAACACCGGGGAGCTGTTTTTT
CASSGVRPNTGELFF
>TRBD1|-|TRBV11-2|TRBJ1-2
TGTGCCAGCAGGGAGACAGGGGGCCCTCATGGCTACACCTTC
CASRETGGPHGYTF